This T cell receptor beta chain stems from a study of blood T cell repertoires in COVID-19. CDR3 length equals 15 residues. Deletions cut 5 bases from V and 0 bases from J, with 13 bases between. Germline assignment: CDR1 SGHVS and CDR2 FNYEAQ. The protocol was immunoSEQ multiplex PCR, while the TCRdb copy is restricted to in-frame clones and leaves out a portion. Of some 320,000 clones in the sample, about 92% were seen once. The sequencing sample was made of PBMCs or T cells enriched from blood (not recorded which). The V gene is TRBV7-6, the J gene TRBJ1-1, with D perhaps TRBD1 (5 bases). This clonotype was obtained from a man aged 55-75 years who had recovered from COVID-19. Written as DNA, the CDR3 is TGTGCCAGCAGCCCGGGGGAGGGAATGAACACTGAAGCTTTCTTT. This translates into CASSPGEGMNTEAFF.